Listed here is a single T cell receptor (beta chain). Its antigen remains unknown. One junction end does not reproduce the germline sequence, and a read error may be involved. The sample belongs to a study of metastatic and nonmetastatic thyroid tumors. Notes on the study in general: Relative to benign nodules, malignant thyroid tumors were reportedly characterized by significantly elevated TCR beta diversity in blood and tumor.

TCRdb re-analyzed the PCR reads through MiXCR. This sample has 20,000 to 30,000 clones; around 20% occur once, and the top ten carry approximately 4.6%. Germline V CDR1 and CDR2: SGDLS, YYNGEE. The CDR3 has 14 amino acids. All patients were untreated before thyroid surgery. The sample was blood. This chain links TRBV9 with TRBJ2-5; perhaps TRBD2 as D (6 bases). The TCR comes from a male donor with papillary thyroid cancer or a benign thyroid nodule (not recorded which). Some clones in this sample may be carry-over from other donors' samples. The CDR3 DNA reads TGTGCCAGCAGCCTGGGGGGACTCCATGAGACACAGTACTTC. This encodes CASSLGGLHETQYF.